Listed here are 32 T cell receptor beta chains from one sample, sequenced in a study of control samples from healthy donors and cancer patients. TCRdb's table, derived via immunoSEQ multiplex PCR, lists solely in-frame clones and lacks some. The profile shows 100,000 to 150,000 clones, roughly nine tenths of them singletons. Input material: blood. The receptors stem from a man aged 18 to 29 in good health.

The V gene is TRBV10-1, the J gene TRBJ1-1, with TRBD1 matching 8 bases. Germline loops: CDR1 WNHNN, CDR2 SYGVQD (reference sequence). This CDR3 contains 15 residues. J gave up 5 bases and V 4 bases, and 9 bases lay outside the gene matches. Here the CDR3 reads CASSVSGTGSTEAFF. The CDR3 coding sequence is TGCGCCAGCAGTGTGTCCGGGACAGGTAGTACTGAAGCTTTCTTT.

The CDR3 reads CASSATGTGANVLTF. The CDR3, as DNA: TGTGCCAGTAGTGCAACAGGTACTGGGGCCAACGTCCTGACTTTC. The V call is TRBV19, the J call TRBJ2-6, with D perhaps matching TRBD1 (5 bases). Trimming left V 5 bases short and J 2 bases short, with 10 bases between. CDR3 size: 15 residues. CDR1 LNHDA and CDR2 SQIVND come from the germline V gene (reference sequence). The complete variable domain, with remaining parts taken from reference TRBV19 and TRBJ2-6, reads DGGITQSPKYLFRKEGQNVTLSCEQNLNHDAMYWYRQDPGQGLRLIYYSQIVNDFQKGDIAEGYSVSREKKESFPLTVTSAQKNPTAFYLCASSATGTGANVLTFGAGSRLTVL.

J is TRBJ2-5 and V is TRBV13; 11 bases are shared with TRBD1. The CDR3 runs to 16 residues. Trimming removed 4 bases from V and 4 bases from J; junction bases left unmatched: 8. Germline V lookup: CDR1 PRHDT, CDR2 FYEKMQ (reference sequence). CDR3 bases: TGTGCCAGCAGCTCACGGACAGGGGGCTTTGTAGAGACCCAGTACTTC. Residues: CASSSRTGGFVETQYF.

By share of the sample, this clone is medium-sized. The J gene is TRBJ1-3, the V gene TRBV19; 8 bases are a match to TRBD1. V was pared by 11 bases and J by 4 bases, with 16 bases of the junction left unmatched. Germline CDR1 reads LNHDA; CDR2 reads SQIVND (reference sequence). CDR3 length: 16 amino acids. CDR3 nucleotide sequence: TGTGCCGTTGAGGCAGGGGGCTCGAGGAACGGAAACACCATATATTTT. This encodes CAVEAGGSRNGNTIYF.

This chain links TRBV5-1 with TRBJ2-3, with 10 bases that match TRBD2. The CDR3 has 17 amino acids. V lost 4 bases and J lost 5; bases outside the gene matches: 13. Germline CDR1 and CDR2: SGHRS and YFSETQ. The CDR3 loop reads CASSPQEREGLGDTQYF. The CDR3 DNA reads TGCGCCAGCAGCCCCCAGGAGCGGGAGGGCCTGGGAGATACGCAGTATTTT.

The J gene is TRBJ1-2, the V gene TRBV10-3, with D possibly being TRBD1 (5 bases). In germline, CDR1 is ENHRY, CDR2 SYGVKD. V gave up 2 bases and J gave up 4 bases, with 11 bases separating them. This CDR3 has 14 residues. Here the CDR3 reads CAISEGGDGYGYTF. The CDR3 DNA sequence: TGTGCCATCAGTGAGGGGGGTGACGGCTATGGCTACACCTTC.

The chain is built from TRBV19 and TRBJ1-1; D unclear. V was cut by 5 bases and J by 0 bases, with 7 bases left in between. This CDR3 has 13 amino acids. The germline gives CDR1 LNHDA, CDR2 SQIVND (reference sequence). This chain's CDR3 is CASSFIMNTEAFF. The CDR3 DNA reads TGTGCCAGTAGTTTTATAATGAACACTGAAGCTTTCTTT.

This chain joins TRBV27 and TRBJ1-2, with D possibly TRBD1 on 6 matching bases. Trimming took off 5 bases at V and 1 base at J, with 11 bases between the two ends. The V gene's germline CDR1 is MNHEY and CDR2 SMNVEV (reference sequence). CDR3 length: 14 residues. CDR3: CASSGRTDNYGYTF. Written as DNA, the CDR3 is TGTGCCAGCAGTGGCCGGACAGATAACTATGGCTACACCTTC.

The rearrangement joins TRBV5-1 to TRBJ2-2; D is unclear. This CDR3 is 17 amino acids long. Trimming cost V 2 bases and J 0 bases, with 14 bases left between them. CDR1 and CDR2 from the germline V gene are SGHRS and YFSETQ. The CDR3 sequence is CASSFSHRSSNTGELFF. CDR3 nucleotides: TGCGCCAGCAGCTTCTCCCACCGATCATCGAACACCGGGGAGCTGTTTTTT.

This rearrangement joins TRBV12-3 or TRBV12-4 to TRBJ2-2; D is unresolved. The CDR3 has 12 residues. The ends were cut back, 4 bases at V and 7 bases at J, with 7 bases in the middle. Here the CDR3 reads CASSSPYGELFF. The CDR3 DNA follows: TGTGCCAGCAGTTCGCCATACGGGGAGCTGTTTTTT.

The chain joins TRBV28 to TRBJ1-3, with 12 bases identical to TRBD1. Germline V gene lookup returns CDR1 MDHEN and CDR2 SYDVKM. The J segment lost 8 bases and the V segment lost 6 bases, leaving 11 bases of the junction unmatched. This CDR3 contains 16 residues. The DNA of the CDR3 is TGTGCCAGCAGGGGCCGGGACAGGGGGCCCGCGGACACCATATATTTT. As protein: CASRGRDRGPADTIYF.

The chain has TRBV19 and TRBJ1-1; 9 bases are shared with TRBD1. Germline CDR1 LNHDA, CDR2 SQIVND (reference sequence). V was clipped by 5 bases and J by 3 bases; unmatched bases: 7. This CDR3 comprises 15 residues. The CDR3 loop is CASSPGDRVYTEAFF. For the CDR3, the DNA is TGTGCCAGTAGTCCGGGGGACAGGGTTTACACTGAAGCTTTCTTT. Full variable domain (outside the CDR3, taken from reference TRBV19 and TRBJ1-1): DGGITQSPKYLFRKEGQNVTLSCEQNLNHDAMYWYRQDPGQGLRLIYYSQIVNDFQKGDIAEGYSVSREKKESFPLTVTSAQKNPTAFYLCASSPGDRVYTEAFFGQGTRLTVV.

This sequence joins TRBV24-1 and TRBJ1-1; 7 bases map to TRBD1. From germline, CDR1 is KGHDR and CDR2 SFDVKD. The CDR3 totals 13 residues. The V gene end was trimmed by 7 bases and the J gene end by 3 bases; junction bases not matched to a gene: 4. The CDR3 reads CATSNRGDTEAFF. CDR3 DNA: TGTGCCACCAGCAACAGGGGAGACACTGAAGCTTTCTTT.

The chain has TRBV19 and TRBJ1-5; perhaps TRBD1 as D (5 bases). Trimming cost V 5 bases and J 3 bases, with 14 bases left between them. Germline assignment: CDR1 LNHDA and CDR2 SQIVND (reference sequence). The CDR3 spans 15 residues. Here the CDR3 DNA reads TGTGCCAGTAGTTCGGGACGGATGTACAATCAGCCCCAGCATTTT. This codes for CASSSGRMYNQPQHF.

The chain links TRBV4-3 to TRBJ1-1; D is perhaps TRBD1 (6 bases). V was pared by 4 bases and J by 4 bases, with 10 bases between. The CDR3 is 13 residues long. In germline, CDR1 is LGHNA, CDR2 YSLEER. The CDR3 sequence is CASSRTGSTEAFF. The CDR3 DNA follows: TGCGCCAGCAGCCGAACAGGGTCCACTGAAGCTTTCTTT.

CDR3 sequence reads: CASSRQPEREGRTQYF. CDR3 bases: TGCGCCAGCAGCCGCCAGCCGGAGCGGGAGGGCAGAACGCAGTATTTT. This rearrangement joins TRBV5-1 to TRBJ2-3, with 10 bases fitting TRBD2. V trimming: 4 bases; J trimming: 9 bases; junction bases outside the gene matches: 14. Germline loops: CDR1 SGHRS, CDR2 YFSETQ. This CDR3 is built from 16 residues.

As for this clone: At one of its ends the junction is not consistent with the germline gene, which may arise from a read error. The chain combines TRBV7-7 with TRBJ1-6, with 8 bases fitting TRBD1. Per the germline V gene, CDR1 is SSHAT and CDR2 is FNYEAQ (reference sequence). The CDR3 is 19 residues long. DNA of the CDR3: TGTGCTAGCAGCTTAGGATGGACAGGGATTAGCTCCTATAATTCACCCCTCCACTTT. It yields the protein CASSLGWTGISSYNSPLHF.

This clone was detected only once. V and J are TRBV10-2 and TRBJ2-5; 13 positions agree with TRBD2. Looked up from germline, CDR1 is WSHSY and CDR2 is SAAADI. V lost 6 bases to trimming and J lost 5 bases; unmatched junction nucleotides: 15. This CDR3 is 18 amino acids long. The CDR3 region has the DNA TGCGCCAGCAGGATGGGACTAGCGGGGAAATCAAAAGGGGAGACCCAGTACTTC. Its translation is CASRMGLAGKSKGETQYF.

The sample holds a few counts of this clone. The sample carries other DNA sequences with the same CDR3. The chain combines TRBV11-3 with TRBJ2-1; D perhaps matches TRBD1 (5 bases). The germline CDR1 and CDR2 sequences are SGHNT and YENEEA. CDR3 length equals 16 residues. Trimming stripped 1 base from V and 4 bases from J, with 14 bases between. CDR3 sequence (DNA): TGTGCCAGCAGCTTAGTCGGTCAGGGTGGGTACAATGAGCAGTTCTTC. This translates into CASSLVGQGGYNEQFF.

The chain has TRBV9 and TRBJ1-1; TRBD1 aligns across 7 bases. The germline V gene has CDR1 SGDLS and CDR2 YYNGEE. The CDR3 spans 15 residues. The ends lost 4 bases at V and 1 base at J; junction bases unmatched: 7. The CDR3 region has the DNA TGTGCCAGCAGCCCCCAGGGGGATGGGAACACTGAAGCTTTCTTT. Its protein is CASSPQGDGNTEAFF.

For the CDR3, the DNA is TGCGCCAGCAGCCTAAAGGACCTCACCGGGGACATTCAGTACTTC. Translating it yields CASSLKDLTGDIQYF. The chain employs TRBV4-1 and TRBJ2-4, with D possibly TRBD2 on 5 matching bases. This CDR3 is built from 15 residues. The V gene's germline CDR1 is MGHRA and CDR2 YSYEKL. The V end lost 4 bases, the J end lost 8 bases, and 18 bases lay between the germline ends.

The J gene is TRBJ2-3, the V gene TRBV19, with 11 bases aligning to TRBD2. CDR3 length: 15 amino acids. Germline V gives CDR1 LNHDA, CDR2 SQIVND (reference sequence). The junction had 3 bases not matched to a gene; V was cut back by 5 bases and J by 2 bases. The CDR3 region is CASSGTSGYTDTQYF. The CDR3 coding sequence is TGTGCCAGTAGTGGGACTAGCGGCTACACAGATACGCAGTATTTT.

As DNA, the CDR3 is TGCGCCAGCAGCCAAGTCGGAACAGTTAACACTGAAGCTTTCTTT. Translating it yields CASSQVGTVNTEAFF. This sequence joins TRBV4-1 and TRBJ1-1; no clear D. CDR1 is MGHRA and CDR2 is YSYEKL in the germline V gene. CDR3 length equals 15 residues. The V end was cut by 1 base, the J end by 2 bases, with 11 bases between.

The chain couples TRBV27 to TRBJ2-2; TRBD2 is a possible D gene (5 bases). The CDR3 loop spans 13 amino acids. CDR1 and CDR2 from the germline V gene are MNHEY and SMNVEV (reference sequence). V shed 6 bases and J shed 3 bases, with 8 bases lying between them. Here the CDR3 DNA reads TGTGCCAGCAGGGGGAGACACACCGGGGAGCTGTTTTTT. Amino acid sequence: CASRGRHTGELFF.

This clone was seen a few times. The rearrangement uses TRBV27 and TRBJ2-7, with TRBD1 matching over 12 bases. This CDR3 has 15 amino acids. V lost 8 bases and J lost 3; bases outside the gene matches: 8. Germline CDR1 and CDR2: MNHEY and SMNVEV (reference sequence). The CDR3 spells CASRAGQGAFYEQYF. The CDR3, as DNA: TGTGCCAGCCGGGCGGGACAGGGGGCCTTCTACGAGCAGTACTTC.

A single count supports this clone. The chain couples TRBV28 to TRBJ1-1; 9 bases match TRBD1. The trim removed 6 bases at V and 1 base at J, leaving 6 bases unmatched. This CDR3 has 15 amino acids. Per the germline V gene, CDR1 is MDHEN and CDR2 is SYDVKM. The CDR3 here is CASRVRDRANTEAFF. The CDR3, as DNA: TGTGCCAGCAGGGTACGGGACAGGGCGAACACTGAAGCTTTCTTT.

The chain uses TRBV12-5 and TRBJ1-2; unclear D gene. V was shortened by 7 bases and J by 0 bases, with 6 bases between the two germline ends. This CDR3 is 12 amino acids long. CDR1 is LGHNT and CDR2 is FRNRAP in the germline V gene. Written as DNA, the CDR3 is TGTGCTAGTGCCCCGTCTAACTATGGCTACACCTTC. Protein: CASAPSNYGYTF.

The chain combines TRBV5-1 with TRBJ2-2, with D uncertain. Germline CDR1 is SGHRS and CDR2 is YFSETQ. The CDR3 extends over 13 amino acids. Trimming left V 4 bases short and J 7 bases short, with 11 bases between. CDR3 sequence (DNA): TGCGCCAGCAGCGAAGTAGTGGGCGGGGAGCTGTTTTTT. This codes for CASSEVVGGELFF.

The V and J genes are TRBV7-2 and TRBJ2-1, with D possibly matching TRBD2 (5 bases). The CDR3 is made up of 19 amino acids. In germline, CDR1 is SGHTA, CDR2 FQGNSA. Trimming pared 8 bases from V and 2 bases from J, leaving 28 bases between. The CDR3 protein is CASLQLKWKEGEAYNEQFF. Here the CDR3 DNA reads TGTGCCAGCCTTCAGCTTAAGTGGAAAGAGGGAGAGGCCTACAATGAGCAGTTCTTC.

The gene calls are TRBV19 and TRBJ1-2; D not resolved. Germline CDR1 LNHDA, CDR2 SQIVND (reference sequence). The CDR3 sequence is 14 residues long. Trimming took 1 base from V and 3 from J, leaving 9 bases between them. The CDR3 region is CASSIAEGYYGYTF. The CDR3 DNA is TGTGCCAGTAGTATAGCAGAGGGATACTATGGCTACACCTTC.

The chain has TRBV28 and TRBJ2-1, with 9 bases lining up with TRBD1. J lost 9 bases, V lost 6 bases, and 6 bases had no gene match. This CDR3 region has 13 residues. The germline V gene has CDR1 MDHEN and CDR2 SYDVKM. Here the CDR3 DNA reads TGTGCCAGCAGAACAGGGGGCAGGGGTGAGCAGTTCTTC. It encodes CASRTGGRGEQFF.

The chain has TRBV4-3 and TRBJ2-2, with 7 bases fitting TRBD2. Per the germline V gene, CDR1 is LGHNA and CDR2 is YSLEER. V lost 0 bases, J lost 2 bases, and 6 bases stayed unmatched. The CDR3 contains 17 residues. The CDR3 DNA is TGCGCCAGCAGCCAAGATCCCCGACTAGCAAACACCGGGGAGCTGTTTTTT. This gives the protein CASSQDPRLANTGELFF.